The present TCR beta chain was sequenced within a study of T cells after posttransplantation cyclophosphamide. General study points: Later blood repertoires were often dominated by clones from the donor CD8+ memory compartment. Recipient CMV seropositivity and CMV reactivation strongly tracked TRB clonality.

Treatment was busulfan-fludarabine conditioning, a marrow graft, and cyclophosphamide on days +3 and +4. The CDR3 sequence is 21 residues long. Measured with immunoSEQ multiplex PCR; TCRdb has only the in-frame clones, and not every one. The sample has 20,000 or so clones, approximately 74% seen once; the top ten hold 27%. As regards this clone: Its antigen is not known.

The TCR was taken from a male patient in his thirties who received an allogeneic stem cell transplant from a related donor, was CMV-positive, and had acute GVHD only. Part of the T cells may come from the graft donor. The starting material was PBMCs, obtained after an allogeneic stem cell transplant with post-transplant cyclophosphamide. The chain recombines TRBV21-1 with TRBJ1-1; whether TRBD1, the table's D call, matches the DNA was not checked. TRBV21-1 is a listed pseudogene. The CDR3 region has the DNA TGTGCCAGCAGCACCCCAGACGGGTTTGGGGATCTTGGAAGCAAGGGGGTGCAAGCTTTCTTT. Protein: CASSTPDGFGDLGSKGVQAFF.